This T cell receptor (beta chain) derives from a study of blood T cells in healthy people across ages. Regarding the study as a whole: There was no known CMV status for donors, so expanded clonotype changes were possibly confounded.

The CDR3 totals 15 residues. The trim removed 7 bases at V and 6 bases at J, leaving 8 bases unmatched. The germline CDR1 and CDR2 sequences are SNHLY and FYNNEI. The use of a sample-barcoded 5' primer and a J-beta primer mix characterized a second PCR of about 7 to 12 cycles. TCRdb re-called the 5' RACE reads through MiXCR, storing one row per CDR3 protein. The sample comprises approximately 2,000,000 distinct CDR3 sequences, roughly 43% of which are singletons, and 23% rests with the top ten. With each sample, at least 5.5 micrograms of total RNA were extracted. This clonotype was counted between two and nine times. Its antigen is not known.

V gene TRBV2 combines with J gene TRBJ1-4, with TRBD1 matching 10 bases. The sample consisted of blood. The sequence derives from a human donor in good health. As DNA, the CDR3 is TGTGCCAGCATCGTGCTCGGACAGGGGGATGAAAAACTGTTTTTT. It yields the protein CASIVLGQGDEKLFF.